The clone carrying this T cell receptor (beta chain) occurred many times. The V end lost 6 bases, the J end lost 1 base, and 10 bases lay between the germline ends. Germline CDR1 is SGHRS and CDR2 is YFSETQ. This CDR3 is 13 amino acids long. This sample is drawn from a study of patients and donors after allogeneic stem cell transplantation. TCRdb processed the RT-PCR reads anew with MiXCR; each CDR3 protein has one entry. The profile shows approximately 88,000 distinct CDR3 sequences, around 5% of them singletons. The origin of this receptor is a human donor who was either an allogeneic HSCT recipient or a stem cell or donor lymphocyte infusion donor (not recorded which). It is not recorded whose cells these are; they may come from a transplant donor. Input material: blood, either unsorted or a sorted T cell fraction (not recorded which). This chain links TRBV5-1 with TRBJ2-5; possibly TRBD1 for D (6 bases). CDR3 nucleotide sequence: TGCGCCAGCAAGGACAGTCCCCAAGAGACCCAGTACTTC. This gives the protein CASKDSPQETQYF.